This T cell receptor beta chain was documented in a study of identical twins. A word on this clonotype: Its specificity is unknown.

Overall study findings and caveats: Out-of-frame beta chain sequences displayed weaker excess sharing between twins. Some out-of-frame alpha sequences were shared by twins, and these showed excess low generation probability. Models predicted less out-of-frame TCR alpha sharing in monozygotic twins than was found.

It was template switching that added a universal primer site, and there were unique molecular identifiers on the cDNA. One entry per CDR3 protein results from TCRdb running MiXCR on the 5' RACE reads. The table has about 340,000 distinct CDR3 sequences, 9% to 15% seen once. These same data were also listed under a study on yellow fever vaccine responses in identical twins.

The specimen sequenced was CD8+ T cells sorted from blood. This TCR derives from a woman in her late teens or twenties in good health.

The CDR3 nucleotides read TGCAGTGCTAGGGGACCGGTGGACTCCTATAATTCACCCCTCCACTTT. It yields the protein CSARGPVDSYNSPLHF. The V gene is TRBV20-1, the J gene TRBJ1-6; D perhaps matches TRBD1 (5 bases). The CDR3 runs 16 residues. V dropped 3 bases and J dropped 0 bases, with 12 bases sitting between them. Germline-derived CDR1 and CDR2 are DFQATT and SNEGSKA (reference sequence).